A selection of T cell receptor beta chains follows, all from one sample in a study of cytomegalovirus exposure and HLA in healthy donors. Generated by immunoSEQ multiplex PCR, the TCRdb table keeps only in-frame clones and is missing some. The sample holds about 83,000 clones, over 70% seen once. The sequenced material came from PBMCs. These receptors were taken from a man between 18 and 29 years old in good health and CMV-seropositive. The conserved cysteine and the conserved F or W are not part of the CDR3 here. The D gene is left open where the match is weak.

J gene,V gene,D gene,CDR3 protein
TRBJ2-7,TRBV6-6,TRBD2,ASSYSREANEQY
TRBJ1-5,TRBV15,-,ATSPRGQPQH
TRBJ2-2,TRBV6-5,TRBD2,ASSYYAGGDTGELF
TRBJ2-7,TRBV5-1,-,ASSFGTSEQY
TRBJ2-7,TRBV28,-,ASSPQAFLLYEQY
TRBJ2-1,TRBV29-1,TRBD1,SVQGAGRNEQF
TRBJ1-2,TRBV5-4,TRBD1,ASSPQHTPDRGRNGYT
TRBJ2-1,TRBV4-1,TRBD2,ASSPSGSGNEQF
TRBJ2-3,TRBV10-3,TRBD2,AVRGGTGPNTQY
TRBJ2-7,TRBV10-2,-,ASSELNRRYEQY
TRBJ1-2,TRBV28,-,ASSVTENYGYT
TRBJ2-1,TRBV5-4,TRBD2,ASSLGTSGEQF
TRBJ1-1,TRBV6-1,TRBD1,ASRTGQGILAF
TRBJ2-5,TRBV29-1,-,SLRSAETQY
TRBJ1-3,TRBV7-9,-,ASRKQGRDTIY
TRBJ1-4,TRBV7-6,TRBD1,ASSPRGLNEKLF
TRBJ1-3,TRBV6-6,TRBD1,ASSRGQGRGNTIY
TRBJ2-5,TRBV10-3,TRBD2,AISQGLAGGQETQY
-,TRBV5-1,TRBD1,ASSWTGYEQY
TRBJ2-7,TRBV15,-,ATGFQRGYEQY
TRBJ1-4,TRBV28,TRBD1,ASSAQGARYEKLF
TRBJ2-1,TRBV25-1,TRBD1,ASSPNHGAGGSWNEQF
TRBJ2-3,TRBV7-9,TRBD2,ASSLVSGSTDTQY
TRBJ1-1,TRBV6-5,-,ASRSQGHINTEAF
TRBJ2-1,TRBV4-1,-,ASSLLNEQF
TRBJ1-2,TRBV27,-,ASKTSDSYGYT
TRBJ2-7,TRBV5-4,-,ASSLDGSRSYEQY
TRBJ1-3,TRBV2,-,ASSAVPGNTIY
TRBJ1-3,TRBV15,-,ATSRVTGFGNTIY
TRBJ1-2,TRBV11-2,-,ASSPAGFGYT
TRBJ2-7,TRBV5-1,TRBD2,ASSFTAGNYEQY
TRBJ2-1,TRBV6-5,-,ASTLLGSAYNEQF
TRBJ1-2,TRBV6-4,-,ASSITYQANYGYT
TRBJ1-5,TRBV15,-,ATSRGGGVSQPQH
TRBJ2-3,TRBV10-3,TRBD2,AISGRPVTSEPRRGTDTQY
TRBJ1-2,TRBV29-1,TRBD1,SVEDRGGWYGYT
TRBJ2-7,TRBV10-1,-,ASSTGILGSYEQY
TRBJ1-2,TRBV27,TRBD1,ASSFRTGNGYT
TRBJ1-1,TRBV5-1,TRBD1,ASTLDRANKEAF
TRBJ2-3,TRBV25-1,TRBD2,ASSVIAGGRSQY
TRBJ2-7,TRBV25-1,-,ASSSPGTQGYEQY
TRBJ1-4,TRBV4-1,TRBD1,ASSQTDRVMEKLF
TRBJ1-1,TRBV28,TRBD1,ASSLTGTEAF
TRBJ2-5,TRBV5-8,TRBD2,ASSFRLAGGQETQY
TRBJ2-7,TRBV9,TRBD1,ASSVESGQGYEQY
TRBJ1-2,TRBV19,TRBD1,ASSYGTARGYT
TRBJ1-1,TRBV28,-,ASSPPLNTEAF
TRBJ2-7,TRBV27,TRBD1,ASSSSGQGNEQY
TRBJ2-1,TRBV2,TRBD1,ASTRGTGDLGLGTILQF
TRBJ1-2,TRBV6-5,-,ASSYGRLEGGYT
TRBJ2-7,TRBV5-6,TRBD1,ASSLRTGGIV